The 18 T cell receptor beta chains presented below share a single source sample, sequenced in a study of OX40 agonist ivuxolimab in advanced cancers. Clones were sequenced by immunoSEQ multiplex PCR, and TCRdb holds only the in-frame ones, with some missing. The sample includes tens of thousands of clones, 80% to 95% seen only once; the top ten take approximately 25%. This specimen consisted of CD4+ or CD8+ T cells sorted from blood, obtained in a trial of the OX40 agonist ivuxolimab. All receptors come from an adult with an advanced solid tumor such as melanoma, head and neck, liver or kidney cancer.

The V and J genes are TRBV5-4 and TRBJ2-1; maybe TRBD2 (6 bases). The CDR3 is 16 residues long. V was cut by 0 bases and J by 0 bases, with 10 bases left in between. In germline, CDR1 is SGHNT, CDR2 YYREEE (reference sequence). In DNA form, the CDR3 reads TGTGCCAGCAGCTTGGATGCCGGGAGCTCCTACAATGAGCAGTTCTTC. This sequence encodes CASSLDAGSSYNEQFF.

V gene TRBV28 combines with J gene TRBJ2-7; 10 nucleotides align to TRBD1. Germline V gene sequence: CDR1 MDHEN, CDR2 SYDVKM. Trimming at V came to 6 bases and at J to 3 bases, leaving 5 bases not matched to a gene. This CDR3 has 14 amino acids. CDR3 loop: CASSLDRGFYEQYF. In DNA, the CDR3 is TGTGCCAGCAGCCTGGACAGGGGGTTCTACGAGCAGTACTTC.

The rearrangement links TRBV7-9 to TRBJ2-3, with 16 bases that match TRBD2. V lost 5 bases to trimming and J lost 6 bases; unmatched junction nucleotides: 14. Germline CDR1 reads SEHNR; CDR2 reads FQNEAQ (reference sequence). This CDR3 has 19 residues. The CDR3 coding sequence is TGTGCCAGCAGCGACCTGTTGGGACTAGCGGGAGGGCCGACCGATACGCAGTATTTT. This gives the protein CASSDLLGLAGGPTDTQYF. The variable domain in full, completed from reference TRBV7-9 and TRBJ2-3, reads DTGVSQNPRHKITKRGQNVTFRCDPISEHNRLYWYRQTLGQGPEFLTYFQNEAQLEKSRLLSDRFSAERPKGSFSTLEIQRTEQGDSAMYLCASSDLLGLAGGPTDTQYFGPGTRLTVL.

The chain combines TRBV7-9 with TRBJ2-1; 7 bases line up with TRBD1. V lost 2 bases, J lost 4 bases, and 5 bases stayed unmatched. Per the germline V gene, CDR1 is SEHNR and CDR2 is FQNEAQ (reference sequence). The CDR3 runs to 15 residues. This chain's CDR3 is CASSLTGVAYNEQFF. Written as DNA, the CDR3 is TGTGCCAGCAGCTTAACAGGGGTGGCGTACAATGAGCAGTTCTTC.

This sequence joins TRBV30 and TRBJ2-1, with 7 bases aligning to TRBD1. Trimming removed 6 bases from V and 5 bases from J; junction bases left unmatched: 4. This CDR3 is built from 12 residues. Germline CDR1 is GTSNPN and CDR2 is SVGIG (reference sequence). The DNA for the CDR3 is TGTGCCTGCACGACAGGGCACAATGAGCAGTTCTTC. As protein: CACTTGHNEQFF. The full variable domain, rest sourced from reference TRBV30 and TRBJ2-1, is SQTIHQWPATLVQPVGSPLSLECTVEGTSNPNLYWYRQAAGRGLQLLFYSVGIGQISSEVPQNLSASRPQDRQFILSSKKLLLSDSGFYLCACTTGHNEQFFGPGTRLTVL.

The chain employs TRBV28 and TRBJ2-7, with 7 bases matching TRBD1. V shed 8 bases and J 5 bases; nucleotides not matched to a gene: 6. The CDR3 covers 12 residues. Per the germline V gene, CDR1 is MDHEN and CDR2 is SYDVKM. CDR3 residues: CASHDREDEQYF. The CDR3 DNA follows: TGTGCCAGCCACGACAGGGAAGACGAGCAGTACTTC.

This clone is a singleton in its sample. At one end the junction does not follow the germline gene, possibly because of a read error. DNA of the CDR3: TGTGCTAGCAGCCCGGGACTAGCGAACGAGCAGTACTTC. Translation: CASSPGLANEQYF. The rearrangement joins TRBV7-7 to TRBJ2-7; the match to TRBD2 covers 10 bases. The germline CDR1 and CDR2 sequences are SSHAT and FNYEAQ (reference sequence). The CDR3 has 13 residues.

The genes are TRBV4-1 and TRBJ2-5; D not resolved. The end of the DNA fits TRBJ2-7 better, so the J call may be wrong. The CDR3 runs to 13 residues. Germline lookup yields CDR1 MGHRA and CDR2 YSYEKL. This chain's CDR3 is CASSRPNDYEQYF. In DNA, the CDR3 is TGCGCCAGCAGCCGTCCTAACGACTACGAGCAGTACTTC.

CDR3 nucleotides: TGTGCCAGCACCCCCAGCGGGAGTGTGATCAATGAGCAGTTCTTC. As protein: CASTPSGSVINEQFF. The genes are TRBV7-2 and TRBJ2-1; 8 bases fit TRBD2. The CDR3 spans 15 residues. The junction had 11 bases not matched to a gene; V was cut back by 7 bases and J by 6 bases. The germline V gene has CDR1 SGHTA and CDR2 FQGNSA. The full variable domain, in which reference TRBV7-2 and TRBJ2-1 provide the parts outside the CDR3, is GAGVSQSPSNKVTEKGKDVELRCDPISGHTALYWYRQSLGQGLEFLIYFQGNSAPDKSGLPSDRFSAERTGGSVSTLTIQRTQQEDSAVYLCASTPSGSVINEQFFGPGTRLTVL.

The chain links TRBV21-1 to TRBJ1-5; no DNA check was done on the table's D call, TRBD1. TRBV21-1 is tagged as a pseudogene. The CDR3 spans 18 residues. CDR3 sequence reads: CASSNPGQGESYPQPQHF. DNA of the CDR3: TGTGCCAGCAGCAATCCGGGACAGGGGGAAAGTTATCCCCAGCCCCAGCATTTT.

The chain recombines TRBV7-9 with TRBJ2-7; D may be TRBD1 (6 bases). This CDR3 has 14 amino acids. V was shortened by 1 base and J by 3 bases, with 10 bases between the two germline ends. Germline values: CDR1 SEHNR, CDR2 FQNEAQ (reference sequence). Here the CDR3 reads CASSLGGGVYEQYF. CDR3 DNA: TGTGCCAGCAGCTTAGGAGGGGGAGTCTACGAGCAGTACTTC.

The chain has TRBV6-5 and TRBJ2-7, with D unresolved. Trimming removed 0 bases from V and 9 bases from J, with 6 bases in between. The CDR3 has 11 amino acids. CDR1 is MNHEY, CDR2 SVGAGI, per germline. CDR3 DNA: TGTGCCAGCAGTTACTCGAGTAGGCAGTACTTC. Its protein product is CASSYSSRQYF.

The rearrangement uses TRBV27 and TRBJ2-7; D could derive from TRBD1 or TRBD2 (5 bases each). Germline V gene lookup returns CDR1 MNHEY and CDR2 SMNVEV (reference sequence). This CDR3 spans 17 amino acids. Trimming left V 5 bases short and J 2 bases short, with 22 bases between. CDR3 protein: CASSLLPIPRDAYEQYF. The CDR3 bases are TGTGCCAGCAGTCTACTTCCCATCCCCCGGGACGCCTACGAGCAGTACTTC.

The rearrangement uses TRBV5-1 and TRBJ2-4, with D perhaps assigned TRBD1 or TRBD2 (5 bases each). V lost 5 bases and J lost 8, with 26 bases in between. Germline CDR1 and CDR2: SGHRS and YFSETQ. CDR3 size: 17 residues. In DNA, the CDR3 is TGCGCCAGCAGTTTACCCCCCGCCGGGGCGCATTCGGACATTCAGTACTTC. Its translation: CASSLPPAGAHSDIQYF.

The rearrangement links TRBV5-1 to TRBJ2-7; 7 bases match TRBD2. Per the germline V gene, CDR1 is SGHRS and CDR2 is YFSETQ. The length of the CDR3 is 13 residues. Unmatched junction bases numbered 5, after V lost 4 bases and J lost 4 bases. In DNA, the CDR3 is TGCGCCAGCAGCCCGGGAGGCGGATACGAGCAGTACTTC. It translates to CASSPGGGYEQYF.

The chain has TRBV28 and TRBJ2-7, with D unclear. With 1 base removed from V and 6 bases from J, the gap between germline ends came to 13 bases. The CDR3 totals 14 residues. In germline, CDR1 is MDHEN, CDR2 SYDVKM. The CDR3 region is CASSLSGFALEQYF. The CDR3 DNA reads TGTGCCAGCAGTTTATCTGGGTTCGCCCTCGAGCAGTACTTC.

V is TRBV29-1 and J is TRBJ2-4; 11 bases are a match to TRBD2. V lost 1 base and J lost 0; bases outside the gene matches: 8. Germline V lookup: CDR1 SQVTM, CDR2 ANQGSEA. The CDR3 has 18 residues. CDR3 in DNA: TGCAGCGTTGAAGGTGGGACTAGCGGAGACGTAGCCAAAAACATTCAGTACTTC. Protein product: CSVEGGTSGDVAKNIQYF.

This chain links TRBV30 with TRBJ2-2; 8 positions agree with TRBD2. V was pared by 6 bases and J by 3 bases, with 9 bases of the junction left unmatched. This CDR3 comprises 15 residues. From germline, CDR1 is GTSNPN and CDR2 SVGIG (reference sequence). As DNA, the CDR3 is TGTGCCTGCCATGCGGGGGGCTGGGACACCGGGGAGCTGTTTTTT. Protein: CACHAGGWDTGELFF.